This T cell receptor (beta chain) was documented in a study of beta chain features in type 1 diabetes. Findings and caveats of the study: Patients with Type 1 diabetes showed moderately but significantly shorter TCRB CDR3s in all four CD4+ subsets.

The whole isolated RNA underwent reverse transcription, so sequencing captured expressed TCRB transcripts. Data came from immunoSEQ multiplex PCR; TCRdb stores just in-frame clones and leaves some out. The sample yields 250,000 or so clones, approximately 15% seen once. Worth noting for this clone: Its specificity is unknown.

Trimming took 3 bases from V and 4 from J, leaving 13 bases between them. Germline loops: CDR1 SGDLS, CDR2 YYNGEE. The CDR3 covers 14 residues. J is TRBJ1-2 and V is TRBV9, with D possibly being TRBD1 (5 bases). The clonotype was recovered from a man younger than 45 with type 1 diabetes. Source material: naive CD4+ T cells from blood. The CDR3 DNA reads TGTGCCAGCAGCGCCTTAGGGGCTCCCTATGGCTACACCTTC. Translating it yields CASSALGAPYGYTF. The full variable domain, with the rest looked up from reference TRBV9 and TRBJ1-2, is DSGVTQTPKHLITATGQRVTLRCSPRSGDLSVYWYQQSLDQGLQFLIQYYNGEERAKGNILERFSAQQFPDLHSELNLSSLELGDSALYFCASSALGAPYGYTFGSGTRLTVV.